One and the same sample provided the 9 T cell receptor beta chains below, sequenced in a study of T cell changes during pregnancy in multiple sclerosis. The data were produced by immunoSEQ multiplex PCR, yet TCRdb's version contains in-frame clones alone and is incomplete. The sample lists over 60,000 clones; about 91% were seen once. This specimen consisted of CD4+ T cells from peripheral blood mononuclear cells, obtained in the third trimester of pregnancy. Every receptor here comes from a female donor in good health, enrolled as a control in a pregnancy study.

V usage is TRBV10-3 and J usage is TRBJ2-7, with a weak D call TRBD1 (6 bases). The germline CDR1 and CDR2 sequences are ENHRY and SYGVKD. The length of the CDR3 is 12 residues. Trimming took 6 bases from V and 2 from J, leaving 8 bases between them. In DNA form, the CDR3 reads TGTGCCATCAGGGACAGTCCCTACGAGCAGTACTTC. Protein: CAIRDSPYEQYF.

In DNA form, the CDR3 reads TGTGCCATCAGTGGGGGGGCCACAGGGGGCAGTAGTTCACCCCTCCACTTT. It specifies CAISGGATGGSSSPLHF. V usage is TRBV10-3 and J usage is TRBJ1-6, with 9 bases matching TRBD1. From germline, CDR1 is ENHRY and CDR2 SYGVKD. V trimming: 4 bases; J trimming: 9 bases; junction bases outside the gene matches: 13. This CDR3 comprises 17 residues.

The chain carries TRBV2 and TRBJ1-2; no reliable D call. CDR3 length equals 14 residues. CDR1 and CDR2 (germline): SNHLY, FYNNEI. The V end was cut by 3 bases, the J end by 0 bases, with 8 bases between. CDR3 nucleotide sequence: TGTGCCAGCAGTGACAGCGACGCTAACTATGGCTACACCTTC. This translates into CASSDSDANYGYTF. The variable domain in full, with the rest retrieved from reference TRBV2 and TRBJ1-2, is EPEVTQTPSHQVTQMGQEVILRCVPISNHLYFYWYRQILGQKVEFLVSFYNNEISEKSEIFDDQFSVERPDGSNFTLKIRSTKLEDSAMYFCASSDSDANYGYTFGSGTRLTVV.

V and J are TRBV5-1 and TRBJ2-5, with 9 bases matching TRBD1. The CDR3 contains 18 residues. Germline CDR1 reads SGHRS; CDR2 reads YFSETQ. J was trimmed by 2 bases and V by 3 bases; bases with no gene match: 14. The CDR3 loop reads CASSWGKQGARSQETQYF. As DNA, the CDR3 is TGCGCCAGCAGCTGGGGGAAACAGGGGGCTCGGTCTCAAGAGACCCAGTACTTC.

The CDR3 spells CASSLGAGTSGSRNTEAFF. The CDR3 bases are TGCGCCAGCAGCTTGGGGGCCGGGACTTCAGGGAGTAGGAACACTGAAGCTTTCTTT. This rearrangement joins TRBV5-1 to TRBJ1-1, with D perhaps TRBD1 (5 bases). The CDR3 runs 19 residues. CDR1 and CDR2 (germline): SGHRS, YFSETQ. V was clipped by 0 bases and J by 1 base, with 22 bases between them.

Note on this clone: The junction departs from the called germline gene at one end, perhaps through a read error. This rearrangement joins TRBV4-2 to TRBJ1-2; 9 bases fit TRBD1. Germline V gene lookup returns CDR1 LGHNA and CDR2 YNFKEQ. This CDR3 contains 14 residues. CDR3 residues: CASSQDRRDRAHDF. DNA of the CDR3: TGTGCCAGCAGCCAAGATAGAAGGGACAGGGCCCACGACTTC.

This chain joins TRBV7-9 and TRBJ1-6; D might be TRBD1 (6 bases). V lost 2 bases and J 10 bases, leaving 15 bases between the germline ends. The CDR3 has 15 residues. Germline V CDR1 and CDR2: SEHNR, FQNEAQ (reference sequence). CDR3 in amino acids: CASSLRGAGESPLHF. DNA for the CDR3: TGTGCCAGCAGCTTACGGGGGGCTGGCGAATCACCCCTCCACTTT. Together with reference TRBV7-9 and TRBJ1-6, the CDR3 gives the full variable domain: DTGVSQNPRHKITKRGQNVTFRCDPISEHNRLYWYRQTLGQGPEFLTYFQNEAQLEKSRLLSDRFSAERPKGSFSTLEIQRTEQGDSAMYLCASSLRGAGESPLHFGNGTRLTVT.

The rearrangement joins TRBV6-6 to TRBJ2-7; D is perhaps TRBD1 (6 bases). The CDR3 contains 14 residues. The germline V and J ends were trimmed by 2 bases and 1 base, with 9 bases remaining between them. The germline CDR1 and CDR2 sequences are MNHNY and SVGAGI (reference sequence). Written as DNA, the CDR3 is TGTGCCAGCAGTTACCCGGGACAATCCTACGAGCAGTACTTC. Amino acids: CASSYPGQSYEQYF.

The rearrangement uses TRBV2 and TRBJ2-7, with D unresolved. Trimming took off 6 bases at V and 2 bases at J, with 11 bases between the two ends. CDR1 and CDR2 from the germline V gene are SNHLY and FYNNEI. This CDR3 is built from 13 residues. The CDR3 nucleotides read TGTGCCAGCAGGAAAGACATGGCCTACGAGCAGTACTTC. Protein: CASRKDMAYEQYF.